This TCR beta chain came from a study of CD8+CD57+ T cells in acquired aplastic anemia. Study-wide results and caveats: CD8+ Simpson's diversity showed no significant patient-control difference.

Genomic DNA provided the template from which TCR beta VDJ and CDR3 profiles were obtained. TCRdb reprocessed the reads with MiXCR, giving one entry per CDR3 protein. The data show around 150,000 distinct CDR3 sequences, 40% to 55% seen once. A note on this clonotype: The antigen is not known.

Patients picked for sequencing had shown CD8+CD57+ cell expansion detected by flow cytometry. Each patient gave a blood sample that was collected before any therapy had been received. The CDR3 length is 16 residues. Trimming stripped 5 bases from V and 2 bases from J, with 16 bases between. Germline loops: CDR1 LNHDA, CDR2 SQIVND (reference sequence). Material for sequencing was sorted CD4+, CD8+, or CD8+CD57+ T cells (not recorded which) from PBMCs. This chain joins TRBV19 and TRBJ1-5; D is unclear. This clonotype was sampled from a human donor with aplastic anemia. The DNA of the CDR3 is TGTGCCAGTAGTCCCCCCCAACCAAGGGGCAATCAGCCCCAGCATTTT. Amino acids: CASSPPQPRGNQPQHF.